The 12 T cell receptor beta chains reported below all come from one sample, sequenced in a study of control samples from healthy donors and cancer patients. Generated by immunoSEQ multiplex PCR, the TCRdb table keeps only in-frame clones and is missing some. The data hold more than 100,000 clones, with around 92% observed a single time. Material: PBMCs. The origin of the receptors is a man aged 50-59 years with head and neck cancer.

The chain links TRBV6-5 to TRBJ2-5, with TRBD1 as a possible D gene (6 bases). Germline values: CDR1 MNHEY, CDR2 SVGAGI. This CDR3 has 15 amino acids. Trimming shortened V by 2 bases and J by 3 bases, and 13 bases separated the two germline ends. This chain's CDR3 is CASSYTGTNKETQYF. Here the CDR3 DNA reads TGTGCCAGCAGTTACACCGGGACAAATAAAGAGACCCAGTACTTC.

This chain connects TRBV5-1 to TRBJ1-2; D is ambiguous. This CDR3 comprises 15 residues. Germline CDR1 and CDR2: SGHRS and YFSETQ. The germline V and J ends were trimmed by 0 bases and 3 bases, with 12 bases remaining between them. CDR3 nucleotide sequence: TGCGCCAGCAGCTTGGGGCAGCCCCTTTACTATGGCTACACCTTC. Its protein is CASSLGQPLYYGYTF.

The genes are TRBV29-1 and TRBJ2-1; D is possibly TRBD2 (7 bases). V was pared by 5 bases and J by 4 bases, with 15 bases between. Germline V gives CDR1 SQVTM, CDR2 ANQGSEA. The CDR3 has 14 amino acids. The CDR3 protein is CSVRTGGRYNEQFF. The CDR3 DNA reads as TGCAGCGTTCGAACGGGGGGCCGGTACAATGAGCAGTTCTTC.

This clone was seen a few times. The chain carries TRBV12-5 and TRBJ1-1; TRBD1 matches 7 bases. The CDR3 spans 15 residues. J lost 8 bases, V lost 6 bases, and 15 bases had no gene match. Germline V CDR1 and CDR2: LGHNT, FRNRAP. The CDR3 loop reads CASGGTAGGDIEAFF. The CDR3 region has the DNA TGTGCTAGTGGGGGTACCGCAGGGGGTGATATAGAAGCTTTCTTT. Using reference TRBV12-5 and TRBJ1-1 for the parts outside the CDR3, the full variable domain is DARVTQTPRHKVTEMGQEVTMRCQPILGHNTVFWYRQTMMQGLELLAYFRNRAPLDDSGMPKDRFSAEMPDATLATLKIQPSEPRDSAVYFCASGGTAGGDIEAFFGQGTRLTVV.

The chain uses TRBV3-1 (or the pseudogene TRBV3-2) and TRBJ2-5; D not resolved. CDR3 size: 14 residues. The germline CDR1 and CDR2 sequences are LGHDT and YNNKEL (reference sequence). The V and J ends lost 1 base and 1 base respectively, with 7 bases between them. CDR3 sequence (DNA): TGTGCCAGCAGCCAAGGATTCCCCCAAGAGACCCAGTACTTC. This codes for CASSQGFPQETQYF.

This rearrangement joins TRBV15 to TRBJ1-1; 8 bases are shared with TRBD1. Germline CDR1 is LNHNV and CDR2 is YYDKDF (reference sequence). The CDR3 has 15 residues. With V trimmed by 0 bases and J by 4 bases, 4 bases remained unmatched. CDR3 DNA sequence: TGTGCCACCAGCAGAGACAGGGGGCCGGGCACTGAAGCTTTCTTT. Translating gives CATSRDRGPGTEAFF.

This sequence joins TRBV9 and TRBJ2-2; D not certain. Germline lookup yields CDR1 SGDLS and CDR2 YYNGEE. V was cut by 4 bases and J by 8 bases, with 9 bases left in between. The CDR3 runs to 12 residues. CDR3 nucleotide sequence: TGTGCCAGCAGCCTGTTGGCAGGGGAGCTGTTTTTT. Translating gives CASSLLAGELFF.

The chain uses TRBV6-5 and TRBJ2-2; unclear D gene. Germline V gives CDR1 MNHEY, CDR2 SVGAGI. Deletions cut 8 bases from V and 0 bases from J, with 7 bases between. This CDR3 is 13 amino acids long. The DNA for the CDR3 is TGTGCCAGCCATCCAACGAACACCGGGGAGCTGTTTTTT. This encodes CASHPTNTGELFF.

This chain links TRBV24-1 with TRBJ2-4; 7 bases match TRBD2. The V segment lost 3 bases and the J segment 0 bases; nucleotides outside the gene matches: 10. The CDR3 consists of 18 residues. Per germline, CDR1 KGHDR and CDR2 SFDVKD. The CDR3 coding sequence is TGTGCCACCAGTGATGCCTCAGAGGGAGGGCTAGCCAAAAACATTCAGTACTTC. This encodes CATSDASEGGLAKNIQYF.

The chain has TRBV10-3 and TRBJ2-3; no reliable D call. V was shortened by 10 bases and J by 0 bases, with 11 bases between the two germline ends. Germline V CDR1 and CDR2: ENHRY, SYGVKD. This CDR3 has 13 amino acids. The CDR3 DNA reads TGTGCCACAAAACTACCTAGCACAGATACGCAGTATTTT. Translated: CATKLPSTDTQYF.

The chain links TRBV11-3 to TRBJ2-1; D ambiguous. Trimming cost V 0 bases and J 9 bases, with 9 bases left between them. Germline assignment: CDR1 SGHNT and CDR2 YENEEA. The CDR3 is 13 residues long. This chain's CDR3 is CASSLDQEREQFF. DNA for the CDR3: TGTGCCAGCAGCTTAGATCAAGAACGTGAGCAGTTCTTC.

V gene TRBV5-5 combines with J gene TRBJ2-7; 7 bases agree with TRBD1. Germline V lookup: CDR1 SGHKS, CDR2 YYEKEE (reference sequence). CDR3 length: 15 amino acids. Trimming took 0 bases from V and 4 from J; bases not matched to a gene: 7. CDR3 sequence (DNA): TGTGCCAGCAGCTTGGGGGCGAGCAGGGGGTACGAGCAGTACTTC. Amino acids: CASSLGASRGYEQYF. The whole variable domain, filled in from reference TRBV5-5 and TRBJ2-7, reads DAGVTQSPTHLIKTRGQQVTLRCSPISGHKSVSWYQQVLGQGPQFIFQYYEKEERGRGNFPDRFSARQFPNYSSELNVNALLLGDSALYLCASSLGASRGYEQYFGPGTRLTVT.